This T cell receptor beta chain comes out of a study of cytomegalovirus exposure and HLA in healthy donors. Study in general: The 110 or so validation repertoires used the same platform as the 550 to 750 first-cohort repertoires, a later analysis reported.

Regarding the study as a whole: Researchers counted around 150 TCR beta chains as cytomegalovirus-associated.

Note on this clone: Its antigen remains unknown.

The method was immunoSEQ multiplex PCR; TCRdb's version includes in-frame clones alone and lacks a portion of them. The table shows roughly 150,000 clones, with roughly 90% occurring only once. The TCR originated in a man younger than 35 in good health and CMV-seropositive. Source material: PBMCs.

CDR3 region: CASSLRVGRVDEKLFF. The CDR3 DNA sequence: TGTGCCAGCAGTCTCCGGGTTGGGCGGGTCGATGAAAAACTGTTTTTT. J is TRBJ1-4 and V is TRBV28; no clear D. CDR1 and CDR2 (germline): MDHEN, SYDVKM. The length of the CDR3 is 16 residues. V was clipped by 5 bases and J by 6 bases, with 19 bases between them.